This T cell receptor beta chain is drawn from a study of human T cells and chemical hapten exposure. On the study more broadly: The patients, most of them female, presented with alopecia areata, totalis or universalis.

Concerning this clonotype: Its antigen remains unknown.

General observations from the study: Alopecia was present in the donors, so their immune response may differ from healthy people's.

The CDR3 contains 16 residues. The V and J ends lost 0 bases and 0 bases respectively, with 6 bases between them. Germline V gives CDR1 SNHLY, CDR2 FYNNEI. It was the library that attached unique molecular identifiers to individual cDNA molecules. Original methodology: Counting gave a median of around 90,000 TCRs per sample, with values ranging from about 23,224 to 700,000. Using its own MiXCR run on the RACE reads, TCRdb lists one record per CDR3 protein. These V and J calls are TCRdb output, not the study's own analysis. The sample lists about 260,000 distinct CDR3 sequences; about 9% were seen once. Sample time point: pre-sensitization, week 0. Treatment indicated: therapeutic diphenylcyclopropenone sensitization with weekly scalp DPC.

The material sequenced was whole blood, taken in connection with sensitization to the hapten diphenylcyclopropenone (DPC). This TCR came from a woman aged 40-49 years with alopecia areata. Some clones in this sample may be carry-over from other donors' samples. The V and J genes are TRBV2 and TRBJ2-6; no firm D call. DNA of the CDR3: TGTGCCAGCAGTGAAGCGCTTCCCTCTGGGGCCAACGTCCTGACTTTC. Its translation is CASSEALPSGANVLTF.